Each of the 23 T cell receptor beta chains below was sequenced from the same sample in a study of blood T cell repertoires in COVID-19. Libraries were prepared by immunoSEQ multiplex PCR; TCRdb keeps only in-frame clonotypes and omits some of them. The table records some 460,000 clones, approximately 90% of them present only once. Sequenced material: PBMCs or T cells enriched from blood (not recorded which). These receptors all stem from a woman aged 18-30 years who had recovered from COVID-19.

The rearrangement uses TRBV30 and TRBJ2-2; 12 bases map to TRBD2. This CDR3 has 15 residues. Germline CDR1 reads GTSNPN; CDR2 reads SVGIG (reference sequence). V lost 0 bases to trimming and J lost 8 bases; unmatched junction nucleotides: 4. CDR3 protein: CAWSVLTSGGGELFF. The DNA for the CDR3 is TGTGCCTGGAGTGTACTGACTAGCGGGGGTGGGGAGCTGTTTTTT.

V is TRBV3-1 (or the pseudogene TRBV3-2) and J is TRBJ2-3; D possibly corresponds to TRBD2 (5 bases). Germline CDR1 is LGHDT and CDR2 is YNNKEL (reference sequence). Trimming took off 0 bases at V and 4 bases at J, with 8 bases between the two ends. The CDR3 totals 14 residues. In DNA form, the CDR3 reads TGTGCCAGCAGCCAAGATCCTAGCTCAGATACGCAGTATTTT. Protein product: CASSQDPSSDTQYF.

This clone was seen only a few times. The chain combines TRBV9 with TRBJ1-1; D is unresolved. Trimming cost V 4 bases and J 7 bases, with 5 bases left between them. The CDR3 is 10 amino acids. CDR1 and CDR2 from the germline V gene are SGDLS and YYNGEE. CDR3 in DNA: TGTGCCAGCAGCCCCCTTGAAGCTTTCTTT. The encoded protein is CASSPLEAFF.

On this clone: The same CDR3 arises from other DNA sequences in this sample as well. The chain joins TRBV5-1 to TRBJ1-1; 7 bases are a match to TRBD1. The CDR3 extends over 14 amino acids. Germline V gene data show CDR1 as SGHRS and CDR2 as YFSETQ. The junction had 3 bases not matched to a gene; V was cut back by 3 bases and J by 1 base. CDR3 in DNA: TGCGCCAGCAGCTCTAGACAGGGGAACACTGAAGCTTTCTTT. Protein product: CASSSRQGNTEAFF.

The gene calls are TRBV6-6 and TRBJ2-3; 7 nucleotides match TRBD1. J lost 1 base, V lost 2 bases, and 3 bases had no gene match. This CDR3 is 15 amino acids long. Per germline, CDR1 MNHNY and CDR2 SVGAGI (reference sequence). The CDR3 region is CASSYLQGGTDTQYF. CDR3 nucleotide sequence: TGTGCCAGCAGTTACCTGCAGGGGGGCACAGATACGCAGTATTTT.

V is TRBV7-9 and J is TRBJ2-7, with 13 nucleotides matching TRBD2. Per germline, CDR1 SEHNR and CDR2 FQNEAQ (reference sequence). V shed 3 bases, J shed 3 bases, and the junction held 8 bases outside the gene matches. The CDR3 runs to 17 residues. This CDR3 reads CASSFGLAGDIYYEQYF. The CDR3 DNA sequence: TGTGCCAGCAGCTTTGGACTAGCGGGGGATATTTACTACGAGCAGTACTTC.

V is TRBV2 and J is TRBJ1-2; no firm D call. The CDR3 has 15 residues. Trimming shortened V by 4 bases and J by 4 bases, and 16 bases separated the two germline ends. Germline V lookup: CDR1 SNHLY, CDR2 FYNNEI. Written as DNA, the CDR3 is TGTGCCAGCAGTGGGGTTGGGAGGTCCGGCTATGGCTACACCTTC. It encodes CASSGVGRSGYGYTF.

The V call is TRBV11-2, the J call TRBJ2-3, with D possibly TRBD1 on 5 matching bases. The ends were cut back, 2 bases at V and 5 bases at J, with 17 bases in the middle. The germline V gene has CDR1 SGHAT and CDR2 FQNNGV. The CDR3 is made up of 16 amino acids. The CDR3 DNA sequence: TGTGCCAGCAGCTTATTAAGGATGGGGCAGGGAGATACGCAGTATTTT. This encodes CASSLLRMGQGDTQYF.

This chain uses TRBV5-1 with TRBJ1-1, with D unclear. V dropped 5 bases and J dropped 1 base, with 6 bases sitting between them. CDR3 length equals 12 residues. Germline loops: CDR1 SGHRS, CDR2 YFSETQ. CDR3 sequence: CASREWNTEAFF. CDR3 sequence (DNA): TGCGCCAGCAGGGAGTGGAACACTGAAGCTTTCTTT.

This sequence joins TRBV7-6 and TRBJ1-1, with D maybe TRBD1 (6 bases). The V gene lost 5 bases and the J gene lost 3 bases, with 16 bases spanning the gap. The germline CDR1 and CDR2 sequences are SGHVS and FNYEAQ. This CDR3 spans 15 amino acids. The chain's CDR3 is CASSRGQTLDTEAFF. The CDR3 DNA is TGTGCCAGCAGCCGCGGACAGACCCTGGACACTGAAGCTTTCTTT.

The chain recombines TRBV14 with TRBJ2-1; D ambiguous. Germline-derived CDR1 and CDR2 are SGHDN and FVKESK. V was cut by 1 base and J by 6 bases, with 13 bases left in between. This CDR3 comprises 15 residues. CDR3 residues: CASSQGPGGLNEQFF. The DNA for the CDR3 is TGTGCCAGCAGCCAAGGTCCAGGTGGTCTCAATGAGCAGTTCTTC.

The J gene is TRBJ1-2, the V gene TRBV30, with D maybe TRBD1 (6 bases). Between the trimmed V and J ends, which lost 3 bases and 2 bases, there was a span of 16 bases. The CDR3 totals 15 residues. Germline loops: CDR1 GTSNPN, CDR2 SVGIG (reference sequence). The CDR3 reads CAWSPQGSRNYGYTF. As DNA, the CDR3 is TGTGCCTGGAGCCCACAGGGTTCCCGCAACTATGGCTACACCTTC. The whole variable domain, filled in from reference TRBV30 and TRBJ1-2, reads SQTIHQWPATLVQPVGSPLSLECTVEGTSNPNLYWYRQAAGRGLQLLFYSVGIGQISSEVPQNLSASRPQDRQFILSSKKLLLSDSGFYLCAWSPQGSRNYGYTFGSGTRLTVV.

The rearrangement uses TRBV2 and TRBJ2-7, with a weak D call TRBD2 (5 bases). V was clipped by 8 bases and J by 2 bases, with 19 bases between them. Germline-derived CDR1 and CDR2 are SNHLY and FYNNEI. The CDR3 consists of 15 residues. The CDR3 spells CASRGGRWRAYEQYF. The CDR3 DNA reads TGTGCCAGCCGTGGCGGGCGGTGGCGGGCCTACGAGCAGTACTTC.

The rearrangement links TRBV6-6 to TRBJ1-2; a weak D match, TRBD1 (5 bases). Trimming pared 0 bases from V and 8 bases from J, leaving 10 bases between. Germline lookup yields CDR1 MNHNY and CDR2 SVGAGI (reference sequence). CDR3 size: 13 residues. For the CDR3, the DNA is TGTGCCAGCAGTTACTCGCCAGGGCAGGGCTACACCTTC. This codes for CASSYSPGQGYTF.

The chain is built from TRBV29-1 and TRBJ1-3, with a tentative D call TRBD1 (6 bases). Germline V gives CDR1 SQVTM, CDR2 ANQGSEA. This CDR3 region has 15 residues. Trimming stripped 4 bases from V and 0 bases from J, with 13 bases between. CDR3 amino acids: CSVADRPFSGNTIYF. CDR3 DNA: TGCAGCGTTGCGGACAGACCCTTCTCTGGAAACACCATATATTTT.

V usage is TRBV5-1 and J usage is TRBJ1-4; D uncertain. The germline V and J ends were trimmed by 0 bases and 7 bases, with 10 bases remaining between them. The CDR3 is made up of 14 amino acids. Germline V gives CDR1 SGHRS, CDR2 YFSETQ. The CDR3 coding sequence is TGCGCCAGCAGCTTGGACATGCCGGGTGAAAAACTGTTTTTT. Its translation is CASSLDMPGEKLFF.

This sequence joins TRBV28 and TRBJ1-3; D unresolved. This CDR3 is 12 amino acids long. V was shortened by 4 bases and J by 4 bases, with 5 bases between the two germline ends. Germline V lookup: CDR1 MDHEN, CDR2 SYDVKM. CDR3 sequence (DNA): TGTGCCAGCAGTTCGGGGGGAAACACCATATATTTT. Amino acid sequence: CASSSGGNTIYF.

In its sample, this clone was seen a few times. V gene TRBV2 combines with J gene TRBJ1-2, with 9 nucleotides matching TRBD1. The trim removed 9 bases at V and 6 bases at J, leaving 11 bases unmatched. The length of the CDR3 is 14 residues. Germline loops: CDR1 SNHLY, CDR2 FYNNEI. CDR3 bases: TGTGCCAGTTCCCGGGACAGGGAGTCCGATGGCTACACCTTC. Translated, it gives CASSRDRESDGYTF.

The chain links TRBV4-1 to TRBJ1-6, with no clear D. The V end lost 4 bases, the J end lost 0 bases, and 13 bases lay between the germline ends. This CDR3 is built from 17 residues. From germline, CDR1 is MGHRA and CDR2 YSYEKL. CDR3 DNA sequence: TGCGCCAGCAGCCCTAGCGGGTTCGGCTCCTATAATTCACCCCTCCACTTT. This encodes CASSPSGFGSYNSPLHF.

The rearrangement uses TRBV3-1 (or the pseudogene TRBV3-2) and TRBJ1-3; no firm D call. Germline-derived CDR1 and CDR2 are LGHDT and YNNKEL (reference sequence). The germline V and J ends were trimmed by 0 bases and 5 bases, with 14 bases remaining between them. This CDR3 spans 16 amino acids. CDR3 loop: CASSQEPRGLRNTIYF. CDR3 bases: TGTGCCAGCAGCCAAGAACCCAGAGGGCTAAGAAACACCATATATTTT.

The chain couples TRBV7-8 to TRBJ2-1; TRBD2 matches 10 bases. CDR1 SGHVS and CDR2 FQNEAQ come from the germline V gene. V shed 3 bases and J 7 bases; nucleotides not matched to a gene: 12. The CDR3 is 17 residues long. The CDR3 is CASSFLTSSGGTNEQFF. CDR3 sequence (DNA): TGTGCCAGCAGCTTCCTAACCTCTAGCGGGGGTACAAATGAGCAGTTCTTC.

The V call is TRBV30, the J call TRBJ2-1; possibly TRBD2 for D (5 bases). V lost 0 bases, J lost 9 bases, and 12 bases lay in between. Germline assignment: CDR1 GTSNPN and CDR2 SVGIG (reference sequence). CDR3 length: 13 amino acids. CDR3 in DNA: TGTGCCTGGAGTGTACGGGGTGACGGTGAGCAGTTCTTC. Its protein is CAWSVRGDGEQFF.

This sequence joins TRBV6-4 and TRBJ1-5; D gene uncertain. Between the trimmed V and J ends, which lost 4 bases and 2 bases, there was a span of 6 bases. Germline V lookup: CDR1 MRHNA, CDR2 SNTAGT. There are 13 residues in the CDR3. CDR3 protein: CASSAEGNQPQHF. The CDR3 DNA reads TGTGCCAGCAGTGCAGAGGGCAATCAGCCCCAGCATTTT.